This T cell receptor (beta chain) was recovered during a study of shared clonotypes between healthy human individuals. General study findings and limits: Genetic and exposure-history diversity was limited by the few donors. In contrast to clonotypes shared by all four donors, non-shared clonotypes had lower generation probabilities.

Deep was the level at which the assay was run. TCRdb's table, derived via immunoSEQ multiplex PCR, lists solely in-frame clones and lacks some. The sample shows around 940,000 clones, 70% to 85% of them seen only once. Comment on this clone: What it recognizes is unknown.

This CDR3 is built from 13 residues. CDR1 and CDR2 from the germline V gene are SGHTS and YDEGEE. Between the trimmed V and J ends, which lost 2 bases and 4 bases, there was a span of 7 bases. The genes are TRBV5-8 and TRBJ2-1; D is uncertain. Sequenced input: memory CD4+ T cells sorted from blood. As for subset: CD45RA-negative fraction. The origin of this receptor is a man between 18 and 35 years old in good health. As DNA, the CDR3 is TGTGCCAGCAGCTTTGCGCAGTACAATGAGCAGTTCTTC. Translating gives CASSFAQYNEQFF.